Presented here are 10 T cell receptor beta chains from one specimen sequenced in a study of siplizumab effects on memory and regulatory T cells. This table comes from immunoSEQ multiplex PCR, and its TCRdb copy is limited to in-frame clones, with some not included. The top ten hold approximately 0.17% of the sample, which has about 120,000 clones, just over 90% seen once. The sequencing input was non-Treg CD4+ T cells sorted from blood. The receptors come from a human donor in good health.

The chain joins TRBV11-2 to TRBJ2-7, with 7 bases matching TRBD1. This CDR3 contains 14 residues. Unmatched junction bases numbered 2, after V lost 2 bases and J lost 1 base. CDR1 is SGHAT, CDR2 FQNNGV, per germline. The CDR3 coding sequence is TGTGCCAGCAGCTTAAGGGGACAGTCCTACGAGCAGTACTTC. It is translated as CASSLRGQSYEQYF.

The V call is TRBV6-1, the J call TRBJ2-2, with D perhaps TRBD1 (6 bases). Trimming pared 10 bases from V and 4 bases from J, leaving 13 bases between. CDR1 and CDR2 from the germline V gene are MNHNS and SASEGT. This CDR3 spans 13 amino acids. CDR3 nucleotide sequence: TGTGCCATCCGTCAGGGGCCCACCGGGGAGCTGTTTTTT. It specifies CAIRQGPTGELFF.

The chain is built from TRBV5-1 and TRBJ2-3, with 10 bases fitting TRBD1. Germline V gives CDR1 SGHRS, CDR2 YFSETQ. V was pared by 4 bases and J by 10 bases, with 15 bases of the junction left unmatched. This CDR3 has 16 amino acids. CDR3 DNA sequence: TGCGCCAGCAGCCCCCCGGGACAGGGGAGTATTGGTGCGCAGTATTTT. Its protein is CASSPPGQGSIGAQYF.

This chain connects TRBV15 to TRBJ2-1; 10 bases line up with TRBD2. J lost 6 bases, V lost 0 bases, and 2 bases had no gene match. This CDR3 region has 15 residues. Germline lookup yields CDR1 LNHNV and CDR2 YYDKDF (reference sequence). This chain's CDR3 is CATSREASGGNEQFF. CDR3 sequence (DNA): TGTGCCACCAGCAGAGAGGCTAGCGGGGGCAATGAGCAGTTCTTC.

This chain connects TRBV29-1 to TRBJ1-1, with 8 nucleotides matching TRBD1. Germline CDR1 reads SQVTM; CDR2 reads ANQGSEA. This CDR3 contains 14 residues. The J segment lost 4 bases and the V segment lost 6 bases, leaving 10 bases of the junction unmatched. CDR3 sequence reads: CSVRTGTISTEAFF. For the CDR3, the DNA is TGCAGCGTAAGGACAGGGACCATATCCACTGAAGCTTTCTTT.

The chain employs TRBV4-3 and TRBJ1-5; no reliable D call. There are 14 residues in the CDR3. With 0 bases removed from V and 0 bases from J, the gap between germline ends came to 3 bases. From germline, CDR1 is LGHNA and CDR2 YSLEER. The CDR3 is CASSQDLSNQPQHF. CDR3 coding DNA: TGCGCCAGCAGCCAAGATCTTAGCAATCAGCCCCAGCATTTT.

This clone was observed once. V gene TRBV19 combines with J gene TRBJ1-2; the match to TRBD1 covers 7 bases. Per the germline V gene, CDR1 is LNHDA and CDR2 is SQIVND (reference sequence). The CDR3 consists of 13 residues. V was clipped by 5 bases and J by 5 bases; unmatched bases: 5. The chain's CDR3 is CASSLDRVYGYTF. In DNA, the CDR3 is TGTGCCAGTAGTCTTGACAGGGTGTATGGCTACACCTTC.

The V and J genes are TRBV28 and TRBJ1-4, with 9 bases lining up with TRBD1. From germline, CDR1 is MDHEN and CDR2 SYDVKM. CDR3 length: 15 residues. The junction had 6 bases not matched to a gene; V was cut back by 3 bases and J by 7 bases. CDR3 in amino acids: CASSFYRGQGEKLFF. CDR3 nucleotides: TGTGCCAGCAGTTTCTACAGGGGGCAAGGTGAAAAACTGTTTTTT.

The V and J genes are TRBV11-3 and TRBJ1-1; no clear D gene. The ends were cut back, 5 bases at V and 1 base at J, with 14 bases in the middle. CDR3 size: 15 residues. Looked up from germline, CDR1 is SGHNT and CDR2 is YENEEA. The CDR3 here is CASSPDLWGNTEAFF. The CDR3 nucleotides read TGTGCCAGCAGCCCGGACCTGTGGGGGAACACTGAAGCTTTCTTT.

V usage is TRBV2 and J usage is TRBJ1-6; D perhaps matches TRBD1 (5 bases). Germline CDR1 and CDR2: SNHLY and FYNNEI. There are 13 residues in the CDR3. Deletions cut 8 bases from V and 7 bases from J, with 12 bases between. CDR3 in amino acids: CASGGWLNSPLHF. The CDR3 DNA sequence: TGTGCCAGCGGGGGTTGGCTAAATTCACCCCTCCACTTT.